This entry lists 17 T cell receptor beta chains sequenced from one sample in a study of blood T cell repertoires in COVID-19. TCRdb's table, derived via immunoSEQ multiplex PCR, lists solely in-frame clones and lacks some. The table has some 250,000 clones, about 80% seen once. The sequenced sample was peripheral blood. All receptors come from a woman older than 75 with acute or convalescent COVID-19.

The rearrangement joins TRBV5-4 to TRBJ2-7; D might be TRBD1 (5 bases). Per germline, CDR1 SGHNT and CDR2 YYREEE (reference sequence). With 1 base removed from V and 0 bases from J, the gap between germline ends came to 17 bases. The CDR3 covers 17 residues. As DNA, the CDR3 is TGTGCCAGCAGCTTGTATCAGGGAAAAACCAGCTCCTACGAGCAGTACTTC. It specifies CASSLYQGKTSSYEQYF.

The J gene is TRBJ1-5, the V gene TRBV2; D is unresolved. Germline lookup yields CDR1 SNHLY and CDR2 FYNNEI. The CDR3 has 12 amino acids. V shed 5 bases and J shed 9 bases, with 11 bases lying between them. The CDR3: CASSTGVGPQHF. Written as DNA, the CDR3 is TGTGCCAGCAGTACCGGAGTTGGGCCCCAGCATTTT.

The rearrangement links TRBV25-1 to TRBJ1-2; D not resolved. The CDR3 is 14 amino acids. Trimming took 0 bases from V and 7 from J, leaving 12 bases between them. CDR1 and CDR2 (germline): MGHDK, SYGVNS. The DNA of the CDR3 is TGTGCCAGCAGTGAATACGGGTGGAGGAGTGGCTACACCTTC. Encoded protein: CASSEYGWRSGYTF.

The table lists this clone with a count of one. The V and J genes are TRBV6-5 and TRBJ2-5, with D possibly being TRBD1 (6 bases). V was clipped by 5 bases and J by 11 bases, with 12 bases between them. CDR1 and CDR2 from the germline V gene are MNHEY and SVGAGI. The CDR3 extends over 11 amino acids. CDR3 residues: CASSREGVQYF. As DNA, the CDR3 is TGTGCCAGCAGTCGCGAGGGGGTGCAGTACTTC.

The V and J genes are TRBV13 and TRBJ2-7, with 8 bases identical to TRBD2. This CDR3 contains 16 residues. The trim removed 4 bases at V and 1 base at J, leaving 9 bases unmatched. Germline-derived CDR1 and CDR2 are PRHDT and FYEKMQ (reference sequence). The CDR3 region has the DNA TGTGCCAGCAGCTGGGGCGGGGGGAAAACGTCCTACGAGCAGTACTTC. Its protein product is CASSWGGGKTSYEQYF.

The V call is TRBV6-5, the J call TRBJ1-1, with a tentative D call TRBD1 (5 bases). This CDR3 contains 14 residues. The V end lost 5 bases, the J end lost 1 base, and 11 bases lay between the germline ends. Per germline, CDR1 MNHEY and CDR2 SVGAGI. For the CDR3, the DNA is TGTGCCAGCAGTCGCGGCGGGACGAACACTGAAGCTTTCTTT. Translating gives CASSRGGTNTEAFF.

The J gene is TRBJ1-6, the V gene TRBV20-1, with D uncertain. Per the germline V gene, CDR1 is DFQATT and CDR2 is SNEGSKA (reference sequence). The CDR3 totals 13 residues. V was shortened by 3 bases and J by 9 bases, with 12 bases between the two germline ends. The CDR3: CSASHEGSSPLHF. In DNA, the CDR3 is TGCAGTGCTAGTCACGAGGGTAGTTCACCCCTCCACTTT.

The rearrangement links TRBV15 to TRBJ1-2; TRBD1 matches at 8 bases. This CDR3 is 15 amino acids long. CDR1 LNHNV and CDR2 YYDKDF come from the germline V gene (reference sequence). Unmatched junction bases numbered 3, after V lost 1 base and J lost 2 bases. CDR3 amino acids: CATSRGTGRNYGYTF. The DNA of the CDR3 is TGTGCCACCAGCAGAGGGACAGGGCGCAACTATGGCTACACCTTC.

This sequence joins TRBV19 and TRBJ2-4; D is possibly TRBD2 (6 bases). This CDR3 region has 18 residues. The V gene's germline CDR1 is LNHDA and CDR2 SQIVND (reference sequence). V was shortened by 3 bases and J by 8 bases, with 26 bases between the two germline ends. CDR3 region: CASSIGDSNRPRLDIQYF. CDR3 in DNA: TGTGCCAGTAGTATCGGGGACTCGAATAGGCCCCGCTTAGACATTCAGTACTTC. The variable domain in full, with the rest retrieved from reference TRBV19 and TRBJ2-4, is DGGITQSPKYLFRKEGQNVTLSCEQNLNHDAMYWYRQDPGQGLRLIYYSQIVNDFQKGDIAEGYSVSREKKESFPLTVTSAQKNPTAFYLCASSIGDSNRPRLDIQYFGAGTRLSVL.

V is TRBV2 and J is TRBJ1-6; tentative D call: TRBD1 (5 bases). The germline V and J ends were trimmed by 4 bases and 0 bases, with 16 bases remaining between them. CDR1 and CDR2 from the germline V gene are SNHLY and FYNNEI. CDR3 length equals 18 residues. CDR3 protein: CASSVTGGEISYNSPLHF. The CDR3 DNA follows: TGTGCCAGCAGTGTAACGGGAGGGGAAATCTCCTATAATTCACCCCTCCACTTT. The full variable domain, in which reference TRBV2 and TRBJ1-6 provide the parts outside the CDR3, is EPEVTQTPSHQVTQMGQEVILRCVPISNHLYFYWYRQILGQKVEFLVSFYNNEISEKSEIFDDQFSVERPDGSNFTLKIRSTKLEDSAMYFCASSVTGGEISYNSPLHFGNGTRLTVT.

This sequence joins TRBV30 and TRBJ2-7; TRBD1 aligns across 8 bases. The V segment lost 7 bases and the J segment 7 bases; nucleotides outside the gene matches: 18. Germline V gene sequence: CDR1 GTSNPN, CDR2 SVGIG (reference sequence). The CDR3 is 15 residues long. The CDR3 loop is CAYTLGQGFFWEQYF. The DNA of the CDR3 is TGTGCCTATACCCTCGGACAGGGCTTTTTCTGGGAGCAGTACTTC.

The chain employs TRBV18 and TRBJ1-6; D remains unclear. CDR1 and CDR2 (germline): KGHSH, LQKENI. Between the trimmed V and J ends, which lost 4 bases and 0 bases, there was a span of 13 bases. This CDR3 comprises 17 residues. The CDR3 spells CASSLQRPGSYNSPLHF. Here the CDR3 DNA reads TGTGCCAGCTCACTACAACGTCCGGGCTCCTATAATTCACCCCTCCACTTT.

To note about this clone: This CDR3 is also generated by other DNA sequences in the sample. The rearrangement uses TRBV2 and TRBJ1-5, with 9 bases identical to TRBD1. CDR1 is SNHLY, CDR2 FYNNEI, per germline. With 6 bases clipped from V and 3 bases from J, the junction kept 3 bases outside the gene matches. The CDR3 runs to 14 residues. In DNA form, the CDR3 reads TGTGCCAGCAGCGGACAGGGGTCCAATCAGCCCCAGCATTTT. Translation gives CASSGQGSNQPQHF.

The V gene is TRBV5-1, the J gene TRBJ2-5; the D is unclear. The germline V gene encodes CDR1 SGHRS and CDR2 YFSETQ. Trimming removed 5 bases at V and 5 bases at J, with 7 bases between. The CDR3 runs 11 residues. CDR3 nucleotide sequence: TGCGCCAGCAGTTTCATGGAGACCCAGTACTTC. This sequence encodes CASSFMETQYF.

This clone was observed a handful of times. CDR3 residues: CASSLTGDQIGTF. CDR3 sequence (DNA): TGCGCCAGCAGCTTGACAGGCGACCAGATCGGGACCTTC. The chain is built from TRBV5-1 and TRBJ1-2, with D possibly matching TRBD1 (5 bases). CDR3 length: 13 amino acids. Germline loops: CDR1 SGHRS, CDR2 YFSETQ. The V gene lost 1 base and the J gene lost 14 bases, with 18 bases spanning the gap.

The CDR3 loop is CSVRWSRTGELFF. The CDR3 DNA follows: TGCAGCGTTAGATGGTCTAGAACTGGGGAGCTGTTTTTT. The chain links TRBV29-1 to TRBJ2-2; D unresolved. Germline V gene lookup returns CDR1 SQVTM and CDR2 ANQGSEA. The germline V and J ends were trimmed by 5 bases and 8 bases, with 15 bases remaining between them. This CDR3 region has 13 residues.

The chain links TRBV5-4 to TRBJ2-5; 13 bases are shared with TRBD2. Per the germline V gene, CDR1 is SGHNT and CDR2 is YYREEE (reference sequence). V lost 4 bases and J lost 5; bases outside the gene matches: 5. This CDR3 region has 15 residues. DNA of the CDR3: TGTGCCAGCAGCCAAAGGACTAGCGGGGGTGAGACCCAGTACTTC. Protein sequence: CASSQRTSGGETQYF.